The present TCR beta chain was sequenced within a study of control samples from healthy donors and cancer patients. This CDR3 has 16 amino acids. Germline loops: CDR1 SGHVS, CDR2 FQNEAQ. Trimming pared 4 bases from V and 0 bases from J, leaving 15 bases between. Clones were sequenced by immunoSEQ multiplex PCR, and TCRdb holds only the in-frame ones, with some missing. In the table there are some 71,000 clones, 87% of which are singletons. The chain recombines TRBV7-8 with TRBJ1-1; D possibly corresponds to TRBD1 (5 bases). This TCR came from a woman between 50 and 59 years old with head and neck cancer. The specimen sequenced was PBMCs. The CDR3 sequence is CASSSPGLGVNTEAFF. In nucleotides, the CDR3 is TGTGCCAGCAGCTCCCCGGGCCTAGGGGTGAACACTGAAGCTTTCTTT.